This is a list of T cell receptor beta chains from one sample in a study of CD4+ T cells in melanoma. Only in-frame clones appear in the TCRdb table, and some are missing; sequencing was by immunoSEQ multiplex PCR. The sample carries approximately 110,000 clones, about 92% recorded once. The sequencing sample was made of peripheral blood. These receptors originate from a human donor with melanoma. The CDR3 runs from the conserved cysteine through the conserved F or W. Each record gives: clone size, D gene, V gene, J gene, CDR3 length, CDR3 protein, CDR3 DNA. A D gene is named only where the DNA matches it firmly. For some rows the clone size is stated as once, few or many, or as a class when expanded; others skip it.

NA	TRBD2	TRBV14	TRBJ2-1	13	CASSQGLDNEQFF	TGTGCCAGCAGCCAGGGACTAGACAATGAGCAGTTCTTC
NA	NA	TRBV2	TRBJ2-1	14	CASKAGISYNEQFF	TGTGCCAGCAAGGCGGGTATTTCCTACAATGAGCAGTTCTTC
NA	NA	TRBV6-5	TRBJ2-7	13	CASSTPGTYEQYF	TGTGCCAGCAGTACCCCCGGTACCTACGAGCAGTACTTC
NA	NA	TRBV10-3	TRBJ1-2	14	CAISEGADTLGYTF	TGTGCCATCAGTGAGGGGGCAGATACATTAGGCTACACCTTC
NA	TRBD2	TRBV7-2	TRBJ2-7	15	CASSFRTSGRNEQYF	TGTGCCAGCAGCTTTAGGACTAGCGGGAGAAACGAGCAGTACTTC
once	NA	TRBV19	TRBJ1-3	13	CASKPVSGNTIYF	TGTGCCAGTAAACCGGTCTCTGGAAACACCATATATTTT
NA	NA	TRBV11-3	TRBJ2-7	14	CASSLGLKGTEQYF	TGTGCCAGCAGCTTAGGTTTAAAGGGAACCGAGCAGTACTTC
NA	NA	TRBV7-9	TRBJ2-1	12	CASSLRGIEQFF	TGTGCCAGCAGCTTAAGGGGAATCGAGCAGTTCTTC
NA	NA	TRBV5-1	TRBJ1-1	14	CASSWGGKATEAFF	TGCGCCAGCAGCTGGGGGGGAAAAGCCACTGAAGCTTTCTTT
once	NA	TRBV28	TRBJ2-3	11	CASSLADTQYF	TGTGCCAGCAGTTTAGCGGATACGCAGTATTTT
NA	TRBD1	TRBV5-1	TRBJ2-7	15	CASSFFGQGVDEQYF	TGCGCCAGCAGCTTTTTCGGCCAGGGGGTTGACGAGCAGTACTTC
NA	NA	TRBV28	TRBJ2-2	11	CASSYLRELFF	TGTGCCAGCAGTTACCTTCGGGAGCTGTTTTTT
NA	NA	TRBV11-1	TRBJ1-6	12	CASSHLESPLHF	TGTGCCAGCAGCCACCTAGAGTCACCCCTCCACTTT
NA	TRBD2	TRBV6-6	TRBJ2-1	14	CASSYAGRANEQFF	TGTGCCAGCAGTTACGCCGGGAGGGCAAATGAGCAGTTCTTC
NA	TRBD2	TRBV7-3	TRBJ2-3	15	CASSLGVAGGNTQYF	TGTGCCAGCAGCTTAGGAGTAGCGGGGGGCAATACGCAGTATTTT
NA	TRBD2	TRBV9	TRBJ2-5	15	CASSEGLAGVETQYF	TGTGCCAGCAGCGAAGGACTAGCGGGAGTAGAGACCCAGTACTTC
NA	NA	TRBV27	TRBJ2-7	14	CASSVTGALGEQYF	TGTGCCAGCAGCGTCACCGGGGCTCTGGGCGAGCAGTACTTC
NA	NA	TRBV18	TRBJ2-3	13	CASSPVVADTQYF	TGTGCCAGCTCACCGGTCGTCGCAGATACGCAGTATTTT
NA	TRBD1	TRBV28	TRBJ2-7	14	CASSTGTGGYEQYF	TGTGCCAGCAGTACAGGGACAGGGGGCTACGAGCAGTACTTC
NA	TRBD2	TRBV4-3	TRBJ2-7	16	CASSQKIAGSSYEQYF	TGCGCCAGCAGCCAAAAAATAGCGGGGAGTTCCTACGAGCAGTACTTC
NA	NA	TRBV6-5	TRBJ2-3	15	CASSYSRQRTDTQYF	TGTGCCAGCAGTTACTCTCGACAACGCACAGATACGCAGTATTTT
NA	TRBD1	TRBV7-9	TRBJ2-7	14	CASSLAGTVYEQYF	TGTGCCAGCAGCTTAGCCGGGACAGTCTACGAGCAGTACTTC
NA	NA	TRBV5-4	TRBJ1-3	15	CASSLGTPSGNTIYF	TGTGCCAGCAGCCTAGGGACACCCTCTGGAAACACCATATATTTT
NA	NA	TRBV4-3	TRBJ2-7	15	CASSQDTASRYEQYF	TGCGCCAGCAGCCAAGATACGGCCAGTCGCTACGAGCAGTACTTC
NA	TRBD2	TRBV7-2	TRBJ2-1	16	CASSRTRLAGNNEQFF	TGTGCCAGCAGCCGAACTCGTCTAGCGGGAAACAATGAGCAGTTCTTC
few	NA	TRBV5-4	TRBJ2-7	14	CASSLEVGAYEQYF	TGTGCCAGCAGCTTGGAGGTTGGAGCCTACGAGCAGTACTTC
few	NA	TRBV7-2	TRBJ2-1	15	CASSSLAGSYNEQFF	TGTGCCAGCAGCAGCCTGGCGGGCTCCTACAATGAGCAGTTCTTC
NA	NA	TRBV2	TRBJ1-1	14	CASSEQAAITEAFF	TGTGCCAGCAGTGAACAGGCAGCGATTACGGAAGCTTTCTTT